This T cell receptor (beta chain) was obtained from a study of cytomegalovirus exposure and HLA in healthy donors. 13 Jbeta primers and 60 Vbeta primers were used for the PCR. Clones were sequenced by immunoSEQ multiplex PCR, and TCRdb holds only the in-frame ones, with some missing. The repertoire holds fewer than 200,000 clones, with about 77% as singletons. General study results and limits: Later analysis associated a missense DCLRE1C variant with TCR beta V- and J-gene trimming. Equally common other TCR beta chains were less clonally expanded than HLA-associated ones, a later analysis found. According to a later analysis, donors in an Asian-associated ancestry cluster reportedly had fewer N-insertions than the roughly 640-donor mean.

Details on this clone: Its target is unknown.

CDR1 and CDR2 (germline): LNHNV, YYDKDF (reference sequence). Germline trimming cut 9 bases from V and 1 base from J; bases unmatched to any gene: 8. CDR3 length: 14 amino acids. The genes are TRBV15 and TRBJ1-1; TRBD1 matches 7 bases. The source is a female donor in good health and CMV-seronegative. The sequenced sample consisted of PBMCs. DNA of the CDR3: TGTGCCACGCGGCCGGGGACAGAGAACACTGAAGCTTTCTTT. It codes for CATRPGTENTEAFF.